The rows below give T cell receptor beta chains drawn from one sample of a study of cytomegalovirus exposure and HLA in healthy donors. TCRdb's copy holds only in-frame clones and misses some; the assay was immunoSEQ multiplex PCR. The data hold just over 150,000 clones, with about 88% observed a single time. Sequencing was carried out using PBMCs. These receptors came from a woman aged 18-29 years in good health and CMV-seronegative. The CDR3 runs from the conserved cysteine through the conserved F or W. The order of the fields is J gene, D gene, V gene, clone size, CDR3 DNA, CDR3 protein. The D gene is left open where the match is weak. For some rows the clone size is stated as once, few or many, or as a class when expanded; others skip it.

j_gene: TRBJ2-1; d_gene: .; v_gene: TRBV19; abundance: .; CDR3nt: TGTGCCAGTAGTAGGTCAACAGCTAATGAGCAGTTCTTC; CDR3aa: CASSRSTANEQFF
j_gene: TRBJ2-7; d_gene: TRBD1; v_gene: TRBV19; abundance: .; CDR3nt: TGTGCCAGTAGGGCCAGCGGGACAGGGGCCGCCCTCCCCTACGAGCAGTACTTC; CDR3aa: CASRASGTGAALPYEQYF
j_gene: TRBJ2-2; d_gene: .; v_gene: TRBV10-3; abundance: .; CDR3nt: TGTGCCATCAGTGTTTCCGGGACTGACACCGGGGAGCTGTTTTTT; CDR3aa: CAISVSGTDTGELFF
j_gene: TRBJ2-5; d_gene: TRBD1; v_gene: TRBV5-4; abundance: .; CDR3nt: TGTGCCAGCAGCCTAGGGACAGACCAAGAGACCCAGTACTTC; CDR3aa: CASSLGTDQETQYF
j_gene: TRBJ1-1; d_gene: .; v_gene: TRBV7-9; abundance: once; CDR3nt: TGTGCCAGCAGCCGCGACAGGAACACTGAAGCTTTCTTT; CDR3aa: CASSRDRNTEAFF
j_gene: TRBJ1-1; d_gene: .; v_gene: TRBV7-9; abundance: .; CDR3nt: TGTTCCAGCAGCCTCACAGGGAAAGAAGCTTTCTTT; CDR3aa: CSSSLTGKEAFF
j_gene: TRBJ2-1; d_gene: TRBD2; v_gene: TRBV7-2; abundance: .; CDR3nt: TGTGCCAGCAGGCTGGGACTAGCGGACTCCTACAATGAGCAGTTCTTC; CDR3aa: CASRLGLADSYNEQFF
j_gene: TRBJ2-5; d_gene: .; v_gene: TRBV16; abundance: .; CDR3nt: TGTGCCAGCAGACAGGGACTACTGGAGACCCAGTACTTC; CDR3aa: CASRQGLLETQYF
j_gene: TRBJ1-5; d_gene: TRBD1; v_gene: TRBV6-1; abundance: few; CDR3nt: TGTGCCAGCACTGAAGGGGGCGGTCAGCCCCAGCATTTT; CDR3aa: CASTEGGGQPQHF
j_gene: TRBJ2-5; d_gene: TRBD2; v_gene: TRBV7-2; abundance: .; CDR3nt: TGTGCCAGCAGCTTAGCCTCTAGCGGGGGGCTCCAAGAGACCCAGTACTTC; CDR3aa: CASSLASSGGLQETQYF
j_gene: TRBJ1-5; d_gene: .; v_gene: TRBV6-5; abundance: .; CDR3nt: TGTGCCAGCAGTTCCATTAGCAATCAGCCCCAGCATTTT; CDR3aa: CASSSISNQPQHF
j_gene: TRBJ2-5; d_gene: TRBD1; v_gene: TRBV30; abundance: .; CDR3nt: TGTGCCTGGGTGGTGGACAGGGCCCAAGAGACCCAGTACTTC; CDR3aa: CAWVVDRAQETQYF
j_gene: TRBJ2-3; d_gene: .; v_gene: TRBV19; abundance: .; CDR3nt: TGTGCCAGTAGCGGGGGATGGCAGGCGGGGAGTGGCACAGATACGCAGTATTTT; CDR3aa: CASSGGWQAGSGTDTQYF
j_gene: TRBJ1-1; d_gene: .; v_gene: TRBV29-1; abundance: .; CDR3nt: TGCAGCGTTGAGGAGGGCCCTGAAGCTTTCTTT; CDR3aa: CSVEEGPEAFF
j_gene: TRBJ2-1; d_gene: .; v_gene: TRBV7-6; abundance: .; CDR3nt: TGTGCCAGCAGCTTACGGGAGACCTCGAGCTCCTACAATGAGCAGTTCTTC; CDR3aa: CASSLRETSSSYNEQFF
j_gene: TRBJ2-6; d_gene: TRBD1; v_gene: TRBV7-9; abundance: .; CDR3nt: TGTGCCACCAAGGGACAGGGGGCGCCAGGGGCCAACGTCCTGACTTTC; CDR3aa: CATKGQGAPGANVLTF
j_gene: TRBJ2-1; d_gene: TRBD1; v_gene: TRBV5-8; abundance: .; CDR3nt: TGTGCCAGCAGCAAGGGACAGACCTTCTACAATGAGCAGTTCTTC; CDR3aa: CASSKGQTFYNEQFF
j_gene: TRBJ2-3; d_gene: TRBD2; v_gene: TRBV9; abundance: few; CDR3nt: TGTGCCAGCAGCGTGGACCCTAGCGGGGTGAACACAGATACGCAGTATTTT; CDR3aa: CASSVDPSGVNTDTQYF
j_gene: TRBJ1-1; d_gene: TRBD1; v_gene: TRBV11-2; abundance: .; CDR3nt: TGTGCCAGCAGCCTTGACAGGGGAGGGCTCTGGGACACTGAAGCTTTCTTT; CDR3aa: CASSLDRGGLWDTEAFF
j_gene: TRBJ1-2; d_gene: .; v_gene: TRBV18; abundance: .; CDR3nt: TGTGCCAGCTCACCAGGGAGGGCTAACTATGGCTACACCTTC; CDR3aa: CASSPGRANYGYTF
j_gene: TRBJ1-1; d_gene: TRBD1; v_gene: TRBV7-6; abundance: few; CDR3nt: TGTGCCAGCACCCTAGGGGGCATGGCTGAAGCTTTCTTT; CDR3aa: CASTLGGMAEAFF
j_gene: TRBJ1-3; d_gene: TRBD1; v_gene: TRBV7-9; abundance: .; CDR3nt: TGTGCCAGCAGCCCTGAGGGACAGGCGAAACGAAACACCATATATTTT; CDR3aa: CASSPEGQAKRNTIYF
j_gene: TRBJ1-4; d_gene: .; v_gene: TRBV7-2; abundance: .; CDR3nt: TGTGCCAGCAGACCGAACTCCGGTAATGAAAAACTGTTTTTT; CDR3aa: CASRPNSGNEKLFF
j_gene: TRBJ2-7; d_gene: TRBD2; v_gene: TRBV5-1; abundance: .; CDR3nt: TGCGCCAGCAGCCAATCGGGACTAGCCTACGAGCAGTACTTC; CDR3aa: CASSQSGLAYEQYF
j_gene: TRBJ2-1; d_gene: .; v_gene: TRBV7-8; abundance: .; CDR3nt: TGTGCCAGCAGCTTCTACAGCTCCTACAATGAGCAGTTCTTC; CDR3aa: CASSFYSSYNEQFF
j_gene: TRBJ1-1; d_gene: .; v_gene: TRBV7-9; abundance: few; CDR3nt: TGTGCCAGCAGCTTAGGCCCTACCCCGGGCACTGAAGCTTTCTTT; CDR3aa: CASSLGPTPGTEAFF
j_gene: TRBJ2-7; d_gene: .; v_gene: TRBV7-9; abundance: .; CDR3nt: TGTGCCAGCAGCTCCCCCGGGGGAGGACTTACCTACGAGCAGTACTTC; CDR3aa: CASSSPGGGLTYEQYF
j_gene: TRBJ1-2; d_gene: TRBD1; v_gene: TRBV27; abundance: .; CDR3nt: TGTGCCAGCAGCAAGGGACAGGGACCTAACTATGGCTACACCTTC; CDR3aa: CASSKGQGPNYGYTF
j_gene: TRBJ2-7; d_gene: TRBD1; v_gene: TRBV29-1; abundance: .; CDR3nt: TGCAGCGCCGCAGAAAGACAGGGTAGGGGGATTGGGTTCTACGAGCAGTACTTC; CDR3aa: CSAAERQGRGIGFYEQYF
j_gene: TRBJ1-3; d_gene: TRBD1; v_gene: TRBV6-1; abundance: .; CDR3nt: TGTGCCAGCAGTGATGGACCGACAGGGGTCGTTTCTGGAAACACCATATATTTT; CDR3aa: CASSDGPTGVVSGNTIYF
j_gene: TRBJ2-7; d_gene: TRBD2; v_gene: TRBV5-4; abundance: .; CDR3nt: TGTGCCAGCAGCTCACTAGCGGGAGGGGATTACGAGCAGTACTTC; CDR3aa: CASSSLAGGDYEQYF
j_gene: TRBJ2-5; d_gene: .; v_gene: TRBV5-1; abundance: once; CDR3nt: TGCGCCAAACCGGACAGTCAAGAGACCCAGTACTTC; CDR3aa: CAKPDSQETQYF
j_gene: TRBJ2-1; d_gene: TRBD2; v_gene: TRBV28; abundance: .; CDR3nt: TGTGCCAGCTCGACGGGGACTAGTGGTACTGAGCAGTTCTTC; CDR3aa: CASSTGTSGTEQFF
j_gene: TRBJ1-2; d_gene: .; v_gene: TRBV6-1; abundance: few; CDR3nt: TGTGCCAGCAGTGAATTTACAGGGCCCAACTATGGCTACACCTTC; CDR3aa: CASSEFTGPNYGYTF
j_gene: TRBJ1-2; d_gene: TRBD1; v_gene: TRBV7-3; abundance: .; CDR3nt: TGTGCCAGCAGCAATGGACAGGGGTATGGCTACCCCTTC; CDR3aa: CASSNGQGYGYPF
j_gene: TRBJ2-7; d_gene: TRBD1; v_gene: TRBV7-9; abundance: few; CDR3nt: TGTGCCAGCAGCTCGCCGGGACAGGGGTACGAGCAGTACTTC; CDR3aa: CASSSPGQGYEQYF
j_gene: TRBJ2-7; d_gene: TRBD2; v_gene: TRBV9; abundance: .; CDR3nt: TGTGCCAGCAGCGTATTAGCGGGAGGGCCCTACGAGCAGTACTTC; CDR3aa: CASSVLAGGPYEQYF
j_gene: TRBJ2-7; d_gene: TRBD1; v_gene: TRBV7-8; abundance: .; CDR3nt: TGTGCCAGCAGCACCTCCGGGACAGGGGCCTACGAGCAGTACTTC; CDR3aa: CASSTSGTGAYEQYF
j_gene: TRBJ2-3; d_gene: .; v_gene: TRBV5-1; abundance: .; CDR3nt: TGCGCCAGCAGCACCCGGGACTCCCGTATAGGGGGCACGAGCACAGATACGCAGTATTTT; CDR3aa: CASSTRDSRIGGTSTDTQYF
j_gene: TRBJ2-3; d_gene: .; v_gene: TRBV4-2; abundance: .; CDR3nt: TGTGCCAGCAGCCAAGAGCCCGGATCCGGGGGTAACACAGATACGCAGTATTTT; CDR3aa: CASSQEPGSGGNTDTQYF
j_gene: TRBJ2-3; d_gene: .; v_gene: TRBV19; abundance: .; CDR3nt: TGTGCCAGTAGTATGGGGGCGGGAGTCGAGGGCACAGATACGCAGTATTTT; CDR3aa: CASSMGAGVEGTDTQYF
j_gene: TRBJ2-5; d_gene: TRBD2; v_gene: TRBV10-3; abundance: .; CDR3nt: TGTGCCATCAGTGATCAAGCGGGAGTGGGTGAGACCCAGTACTTC; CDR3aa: CAISDQAGVGETQYF
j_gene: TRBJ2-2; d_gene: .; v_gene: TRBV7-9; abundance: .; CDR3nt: TGTGCCAGCAGCCCTAGCTCTGGGACAATGAACACCGGGGAGCTGTTTTTT; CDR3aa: CASSPSSGTMNTGELFF
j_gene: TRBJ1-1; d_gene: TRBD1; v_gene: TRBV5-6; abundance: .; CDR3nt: TGTGCCAGCAGCTCTTGGGCCTACAGGGGCTCGGCTTTCTTT; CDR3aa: CASSSWAYRGSAFF
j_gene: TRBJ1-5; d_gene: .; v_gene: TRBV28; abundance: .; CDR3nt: TGTGCCAGCCAGGGCCCCCTCGCGCAGCCCCAGCATTTT; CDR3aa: CASQGPLAQPQHF
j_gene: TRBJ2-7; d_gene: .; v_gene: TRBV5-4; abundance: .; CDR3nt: TGTGCCAGCAGCTTAGGAGCGAGCACTTACGAGCAGTACTTC; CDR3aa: CASSLGASTYEQYF
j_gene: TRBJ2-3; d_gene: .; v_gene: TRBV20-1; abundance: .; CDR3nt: TGCAGTGCTAGCGAGGGACTTCAGTATTTT; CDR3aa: CSASEGLQYF
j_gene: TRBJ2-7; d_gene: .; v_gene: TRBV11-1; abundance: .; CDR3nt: TGTGCCAGCAGCCTAGCCGGGGACTCCTACGAGCAGTACTTC; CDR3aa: CASSLAGDSYEQYF
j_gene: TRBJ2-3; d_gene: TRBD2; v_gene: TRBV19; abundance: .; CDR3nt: TGTGCCAGTAGTCCCGGGACTAGCGGGCTGGGAGATACGCAGTATTTT; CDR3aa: CASSPGTSGLGDTQYF
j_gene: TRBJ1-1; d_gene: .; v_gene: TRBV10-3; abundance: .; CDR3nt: TGTGCCATCAGTGAAATCCGTAGACTCAATCGGGGGGCCACTGAAGCTTTCTTT; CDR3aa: CAISEIRRLNRGATEAFF
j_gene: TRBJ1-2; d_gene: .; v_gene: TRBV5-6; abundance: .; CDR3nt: TGTGCCAGCAGCTCGGACACAAACTATGGCTACACCTTC; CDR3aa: CASSSDTNYGYTF
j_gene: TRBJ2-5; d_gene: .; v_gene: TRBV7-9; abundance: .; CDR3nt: TGTGCCAGCAGCTCCGCCACAGGGAAGTCGGAGACCCAGTACTTC; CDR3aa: CASSSATGKSETQYF
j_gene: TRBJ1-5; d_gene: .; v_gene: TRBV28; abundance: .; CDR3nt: TGTGCCAGCAGTTTATTTTCCCGGAGCTATAGCAATCAGCCCCAGCATTTT; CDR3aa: CASSLFSRSYSNQPQHF
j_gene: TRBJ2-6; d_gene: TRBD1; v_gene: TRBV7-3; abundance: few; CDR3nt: TGTGCCAGCAGCTTATTGGGGACAGGGGGCGGGGCCAACGTCCTGACTTTC; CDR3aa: CASSLLGTGGGANVLTF
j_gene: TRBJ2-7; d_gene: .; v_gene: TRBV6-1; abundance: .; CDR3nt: TGTGCCAGCAGCGAAGAGTCGGGATCCTCTTACGAGCAGTACTTC; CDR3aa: CASSEESGSSYEQYF
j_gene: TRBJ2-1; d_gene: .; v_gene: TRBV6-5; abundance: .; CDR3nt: TGTGCCAGCAGTTCGGATTGGGGACAACGAAATGAGCAGTTCTTC; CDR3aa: CASSSDWGQRNEQFF
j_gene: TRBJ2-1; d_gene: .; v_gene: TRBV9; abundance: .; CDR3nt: TGTGCCAGCAGCGTAGTGGTCGCGGGTGAGCAGTTCTTC; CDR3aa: CASSVVVAGEQFF
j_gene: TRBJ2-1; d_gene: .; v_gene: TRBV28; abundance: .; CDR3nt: TGTGCCAGCAGACGACCTCAGAGGAGAAATGAGCAGTTCTTC; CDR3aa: CASRRPQRRNEQFF
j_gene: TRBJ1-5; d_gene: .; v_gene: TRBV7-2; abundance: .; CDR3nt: TGTGCCAGCAGCTGGCGAGGGGGTCATAGCAATCAGCCCCAGCATTTT; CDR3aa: CASSWRGGHSNQPQHF